The 31 T cell receptor beta chains presented below share a single source sample, sequenced in a study of blood T cell repertoires in COVID-19. Sequenced by immunoSEQ multiplex PCR; TCRdb stores in-frame clones only, minus some. The sample has roughly 32,000 clones, more than 80% seen once. Sequencing was performed on peripheral blood. The receptors shown here come from a man aged 55-75 years with active or convalescent COVID-19.

The gene calls are TRBV10-1 and TRBJ2-2; D is undetermined. The CDR3 totals 13 residues. Trimming took off 3 bases at V and 5 bases at J, with 7 bases between the two ends. Germline V gene lookup returns CDR1 WNHNN and CDR2 SYGVQD (reference sequence). CDR3 in DNA: TGCGCCAGCAGTGACCCCTATACCGGGGAGCTGTTTTTT. It codes for CASSDPYTGELFF.

Concerning this clone itself: At one end the junction does not follow the germline gene, possibly because of a read error. The chain carries TRBV7-8 and TRBJ2-1; maybe TRBD2 (5 bases). Germline loops: CDR1 SGHVS, CDR2 FQNEAQ. This CDR3 spans 12 amino acids. The CDR3 here is CASSHPLGLSLF. CDR3 coding DNA: TGTGCCAGCAGCCACCCGCTAGGACTTTCCCTCTTC.

The rearrangement joins TRBV6-1 to TRBJ1-1; the match to TRBD1 covers 8 bases. The CDR3 consists of 16 residues. Trimming cost V 0 bases and J 4 bases; bases outside gene matches: 7. The V gene's germline CDR1 is MNHNS and CDR2 SASEGT. CDR3 DNA: TGTGCCAGCAGTGAAGCACAATGGACAGGGAGCACTGAAGCTTTCTTT. Its protein product is CASSEAQWTGSTEAFF.

The J gene is TRBJ1-3, the V gene TRBV19; perhaps TRBD1 as D (6 bases). Germline assignment: CDR1 LNHDA and CDR2 SQIVND (reference sequence). The ends were cut back, 6 bases at V and 2 bases at J, with 8 bases in the middle. This CDR3 is 13 amino acids long. CDR3 in amino acids: CASSRGPGNTIYF. CDR3 nucleotides: TGTGCCAGTAGCAGGGGACCTGGAAACACCATATATTTT.

The chain links TRBV19 to TRBJ1-4; D not resolved. CDR1 is LNHDA, CDR2 SQIVND, per germline (reference sequence). The CDR3 extends over 15 amino acids. The V end lost 0 bases, the J end lost 5 bases, and 10 bases lay between the germline ends. The CDR3: CASSIEGGGNEKLFF. The CDR3 DNA follows: TGTGCCAGTAGTATAGAAGGCGGCGGGAATGAAAAACTGTTTTTT.

V and J are TRBV5-1 and TRBJ1-5, with D tentatively TRBD1 (6 bases). CDR1 is SGHRS, CDR2 YFSETQ, per germline. The CDR3 loop spans 15 amino acids. Trimming cost V 3 bases and J 9 bases, with 19 bases left between them. The CDR3 protein is CASSSNGQPGWPQHF. Here the CDR3 DNA reads TGCGCCAGCAGCTCGAACGGACAGCCCGGGTGGCCCCAGCATTTT.

The chain is built from TRBV5-5 and TRBJ2-1, with TRBD2 matching 7 bases. The V gene end was trimmed by 4 bases and the J gene end by 4 bases; junction bases not matched to a gene: 8. Germline V gene lookup returns CDR1 SGHKS and CDR2 YYEKEE (reference sequence). There are 15 residues in the CDR3. The CDR3 DNA reads TGTGCCAGCAGCCTCGGGCTAGCGGTATACAATGAGCAGTTCTTC. This encodes CASSLGLAVYNEQFF. Full variable domain (remainder filled in from reference TRBV5-5 and TRBJ2-1): DAGVTQSPTHLIKTRGQQVTLRCSPISGHKSVSWYQQVLGQGPQFIFQYYEKEERGRGNFPDRFSARQFPNYSSELNVNALLLGDSALYLCASSLGLAVYNEQFFGPGTRLTVL.

Points on this clone: Other DNA sequences from this sample encode an identical CDR3 as well. The CDR3 sequence: CASSLVGGGEQYV. The CDR3 DNA sequence: TGTGCTAGCAGCTTAGTTGGGGGCGGCGAGCAGTACGTC. The chain uses TRBV7-8 and TRBJ2-7, with D possibly matching TRBD1 (6 bases). Germline CDR1 reads SGHVS; CDR2 reads FQNEAQ. This CDR3 is built from 13 residues.

The chain employs TRBV5-1 and TRBJ1-4, with 8 bases that match TRBD1. Germline CDR1 SGHRS, CDR2 YFSETQ. V lost 2 bases to trimming and J lost 1 base; unmatched junction nucleotides: 1. The CDR3 has 15 amino acids. The CDR3 reads CASSLQGGTNEKLFF. As DNA, the CDR3 is TGCGCCAGCAGCTTACAGGGGGGAACTAATGAAAAACTGTTTTTT.

This chain joins TRBV2 and TRBJ2-2, with D maybe TRBD1 (6 bases). Germline V gene data show CDR1 as SNHLY and CDR2 as FYNNEI. The CDR3 covers 13 residues. Trimming took 9 bases from V and 6 from J, leaving 14 bases between them. The CDR3 loop is CASRNRVSGELFF. The DNA for the CDR3 is TGTGCCAGTCGAAACAGGGTTTCCGGGGAGCTGTTTTTT.

This clone came up once. The chain employs TRBV19 and TRBJ1-5; possibly TRBD1 for D (6 bases). CDR1 is LNHDA and CDR2 is SQIVND in the germline V gene (reference sequence). The ends were cut back, 7 bases at V and 7 bases at J, with 20 bases in the middle. The CDR3 runs 15 residues. This CDR3 is CASTSGALGFQPQHF. CDR3 nucleotides: TGTGCCAGTACCTCAGGGGCCCTCGGGTTCCAGCCCCAGCATTTT.

This chain links TRBV18 with TRBJ1-1; D ambiguous. Germline V gives CDR1 KGHSH, CDR2 LQKENI. V lost 5 bases and J lost 0, with 16 bases in between. CDR3 length equals 16 residues. As DNA, the CDR3 is TGTGCCAGCTCATCAGTGGATTCGGGATTGAACACTGAAGCTTTCTTT. Translated: CASSSVDSGLNTEAFF.

In this sample, this clone is medium-sized. Other DNA variants within this sample encode the same CDR3. The rearrangement joins TRBV7-2 to TRBJ2-5; TRBD1 is a possible D gene (6 bases). Deletions cut 4 bases from V and 2 bases from J, with 17 bases between. The germline gives CDR1 SGHTA, CDR2 FQGNSA. CDR3 length: 16 residues. DNA of the CDR3: TGTGCCAGCAGCTCCAAATCACAGGGTTGGCAAGAGACCCAGTACTTC. Translating it yields CASSSKSQGWQETQYF.

Here the CDR3 DNA reads TGTGCCAGCTCACCACTGGTGGGGCAAAGCACAGATACGCAGTATTTT. It is translated as CASSPLVGQSTDTQYF. J is TRBJ2-3 and V is TRBV18; possibly TRBD1 for D (5 bases). CDR3 size: 16 residues. Trimming removed 1 base from V and 0 bases from J, with 11 bases in between. Germline V gene sequence: CDR1 KGHSH, CDR2 LQKENI.

V is TRBV3-1 (or the pseudogene TRBV3-2) and J is TRBJ2-5; 9 bases are shared with TRBD2. With 1 base clipped from V and 7 bases from J, the junction kept 7 bases outside the gene matches. The CDR3 runs to 15 residues. CDR1 is LGHDT and CDR2 is YNNKEL in the germline V gene (reference sequence). The chain's CDR3 is CASSQAQAGGGTQYF. The DNA of the CDR3 is TGTGCCAGCAGCCAAGCTCAAGCGGGGGGCGGGACCCAGTACTTC.

The chain has TRBV30 and TRBJ1-2, with a possible D match to TRBD1 (5 bases). The CDR3 totals 11 residues. Germline V gives CDR1 GTSNPN, CDR2 SVGIG (reference sequence). Trimming took 2 bases from V and 8 from J, leaving 9 bases between them. The CDR3 DNA reads as TGTGCCTGGAGTAGGGAGGGGGGCTACACCTTC. Translating it yields CAWSREGGYTF.

V and J are TRBV4-1 and TRBJ1-2; D might be TRBD1 (6 bases). V lost 1 base and J 2 bases, leaving 11 bases between the germline ends. Germline-derived CDR1 and CDR2 are MGHRA and YSYEKL. The CDR3 runs 15 residues. CDR3 nucleotides: TGCGCCAGCAGCCAAGCTTTTACAGGGAACTATGGCTACACCTTC. Translating gives CASSQAFTGNYGYTF.

The V and J genes are TRBV7-6 and TRBJ2-1, with 9 positions matching TRBD2. The CDR3 is made up of 16 amino acids. J lost 5 bases, V lost 5 bases, and 10 bases had no gene match. CDR1 and CDR2 from the germline V gene are SGHVS and FNYEAQ. This CDR3 reads CASSHRAGGRNNEQFF. CDR3 bases: TGTGCCAGCAGCCATAGAGCGGGAGGAAGGAACAATGAGCAGTTCTTC.

This clone has just one count. This rearrangement joins TRBV7-6 to TRBJ2-3; 11 nucleotides align to TRBD1. V shed 3 bases and J 5 bases; nucleotides not matched to a gene: 10. The CDR3 runs 17 residues. Per germline, CDR1 SGHVS and CDR2 FNYEAQ. In DNA, the CDR3 is TGTGCCAGCAGCTTCTCCGTGGGACAGGGGGTCCAAGATACGCAGTATTTT. Protein: CASSFSVGQGVQDTQYF. The variable domain in full, completed from reference TRBV7-6 and TRBJ2-3, reads GAGVSQSPRYKVTKRGQDVALRCDPISGHVSLYWYRQALGQGPEFLTYFNYEAQQDKSGLPNDRFSAERPEGSISTLTIQRTEQRDSAMYRCASSFSVGQGVQDTQYFGPGTRLTVL.

V gene TRBV6-5 combines with J gene TRBJ1-2; 8 positions match TRBD1. Germline V lookup: CDR1 MNHEY, CDR2 SVGAGI. The trim removed 6 bases at V and 4 bases at J, leaving 10 bases unmatched. The CDR3 is made up of 15 amino acids. The CDR3 coding sequence is TGTGCCAGCAGGGCCGGACAGGGAGCTAGCTATGGCTACACCTTC. This gives the protein CASRAGQGASYGYTF.

The CDR3 reads CASSSETGVVETQYF. CDR3 coding DNA: TGTGCCAGCAGCTCGGAGACAGGTGTTGTGGAGACCCAGTACTTC. V gene TRBV5-4 combines with J gene TRBJ2-5, with TRBD1 as a possible D gene (6 bases). CDR3 length: 15 amino acids. In germline, CDR1 is SGHNT, CDR2 YYREEE (reference sequence). V was pared by 3 bases and J by 5 bases, with 17 bases between.

The genes are TRBV5-5 and TRBJ1-6; possibly TRBD1 for D (5 bases). The CDR3 contains 15 residues. Trimming took off 6 bases at V and 3 bases at J, with 13 bases between the two ends. The germline gives CDR1 SGHKS, CDR2 YYEKEE (reference sequence). CDR3: CASTWAQGYNSPLHF. CDR3 coding DNA: TGTGCCAGCACATGGGCCCAGGGCTATAATTCACCCCTCCACTTT.

This clone was picked up a small number of times. This chain joins TRBV4-3 and TRBJ2-1; 7 nucleotides agree with TRBD2. This CDR3 is 16 amino acids long. Unmatched junction bases numbered 11, after V lost 1 base and J lost 8 bases. Germline V gives CDR1 LGHNA, CDR2 YSLEER. The CDR3 region is CASSQVSAGVWDEQFF. The CDR3, as DNA: TGCGCCAGCAGCCAAGTATCGGCGGGAGTTTGGGATGAGCAGTTCTTC.

The CDR3 loop is CASSSPRGRVGNEQFF. CDR3 in DNA: TGTGCCAGCAGCTCCCCTCGGGGTAGGGTGGGGAATGAGCAGTTCTTC. The V and J genes are TRBV7-2 and TRBJ2-1, with a weak D call TRBD2 (5 bases). Germline CDR1 reads SGHTA; CDR2 reads FQGNSA. CDR3 size: 16 residues. V was clipped by 4 bases and J by 7 bases, with 20 bases between them.

The rearrangement uses TRBV7-8 and TRBJ2-1; the match to TRBD1 covers 7 bases. This CDR3 contains 17 residues. Germline V CDR1 and CDR2: SGHVS, FQNEAQ. V was clipped by 4 bases and J by 0 bases; unmatched bases: 9. The CDR3 loop is CASSSAYRGHSYNEQFF. The CDR3 DNA is TGTGCCAGCAGCTCCGCTTACAGGGGACACTCCTACAATGAGCAGTTCTTC.

This chain uses TRBV9 with TRBJ1-4; a weak D match, TRBD1 (5 bases). Germline CDR1 SGDLS, CDR2 YYNGEE. Trimming pared 3 bases from V and 8 bases from J, leaving 14 bases between. The CDR3 consists of 14 residues. CDR3 bases: TGTGCCAGCAGCGAAACAGGTAGTGACGAAAAACTGTTTTTT. Translated: CASSETGSDEKLFF.

The chain's CDR3 is CASRSVNEKLFF. The CDR3 coding sequence is TGCGCCAGCAGATCTGTGAATGAAAAACTGTTTTTT. The rearrangement joins TRBV5-1 to TRBJ1-4; D unclear. Germline V gives CDR1 SGHRS, CDR2 YFSETQ. The CDR3 runs to 12 residues. V gave up 5 bases and J gave up 5 bases, with 7 bases separating them.

The DNA for the CDR3 is TGTGCCAGCAGCCGGCCGGGACTAGGTCACAATGAGCAGTTCTTC. Protein: CASSRPGLGHNEQFF. The chain has TRBV11-3 and TRBJ2-1; TRBD2 aligns across 8 bases. The CDR3 loop spans 15 amino acids. Germline V gene lookup returns CDR1 SGHNT and CDR2 YENEEA. The trim removed 5 bases at V and 5 bases at J, leaving 8 bases unmatched.

The chain is built from TRBV19 and TRBJ2-1, with TRBD2 identical over 7 bases. The germline V gene has CDR1 LNHDA and CDR2 SQIVND (reference sequence). The CDR3 is 16 amino acids. V lost 4 bases to trimming and J lost 0 bases; unmatched junction nucleotides: 6. The CDR3 reads CASSKLGGSSYNEQFF. The CDR3 DNA sequence: TGTGCCAGTAGTAAGCTGGGGGGGAGCTCCTACAATGAGCAGTTCTTC.

The table lists this clone with a few counts. The chain employs TRBV18 and TRBJ2-3, with 9 nucleotides matching TRBD2. Germline lookup yields CDR1 KGHSH and CDR2 LQKENI. This CDR3 spans 17 amino acids. J lost 0 bases, V lost 3 bases, and 7 bases had no gene match. The CDR3 reads CASSPNHSGGSTDTQYF. CDR3 DNA sequence: TGTGCCAGCTCACCTAATCATAGCGGGGGCAGCACAGATACGCAGTATTTT.

The chain links TRBV29-1 to TRBJ2-2, with D unresolved. The CDR3 spans 11 residues. Germline CDR1 reads SQVTM; CDR2 reads ANQGSEA. Trimming removed 4 bases at V and 5 bases at J, with 5 bases between. This CDR3 reads CSVVGTGELFF. The CDR3, as DNA: TGCAGCGTTGTCGGGACCGGGGAGCTGTTTTTT.